This TCR beta chain was sequenced for a study of long-term antiretroviral therapy in people with HIV. V was clipped by 3 bases and J by 5 bases, with 5 bases between them. Germline V CDR1 and CDR2: SGHRS, YFSETQ. The CDR3 has 11 residues. Survey level was the resolution at which the v3.0 immunoSEQ assay ran. Data came from immunoSEQ multiplex PCR; TCRdb stores just in-frame clones and leaves some out. The sample consists of some 15,000 clones, 82% of them appearing once. The study's findings and limits: Before ART, certain clones expanded, and these dominated the repertoire at all time points.

This clone was counted only a few times. What it binds is unknown. The same CDR3 also results from other DNA sequences found in this sample. The sample was unsorted PBMCs, taken 1.8 years before starting antiretroviral therapy. The TCR comes from a woman between 35 and 50 years old with HIV. V gene TRBV5-1 combines with J gene TRBJ2-5; D call uncertain. CDR3 region: CASSSQETQYF. Written as DNA, the CDR3 is TGCGCCAGCAGCTCGCAGGAGACCCAGTACTTC.